Each of the 7 T cell receptor beta chains below was sequenced from the same sample in a study of neurological immune-mediated disorders. Indicated time point: longitudinal time-point 1 (baseline). TCRdb used MiXCR to reprocess the 5' RACE reads, holding one entry per CDR3 protein. The sample shows about 49,000 distinct CDR3 sequences, 9% to 10% of them seen only once. Input material: PBMCs. These TCRs come from a woman in her forties in good health.

The genes are TRBV4-3 and TRBJ2-1, with TRBD2 matching 14 bases. This CDR3 region has 13 residues. Germline-derived CDR1 and CDR2 are LGHNA and YSLEER. Losses at the gene ends were 4 bases for V and 14 bases for J; bases not matched to a gene: 4. DNA for the CDR3: TGCGCCAGCAGCCCGACTAGCGGGGGGGCGAAGTTCTTC. This translates into CASSPTSGGAKFF.

The J gene is TRBJ2-6, the V gene TRBV15; D is unclear. This CDR3 is 15 amino acids long. V was cut by 3 bases and J by 1 base, with 7 bases left in between. Per germline, CDR1 LNHNV and CDR2 YYDKDF (reference sequence). In DNA, the CDR3 is TGTGCCACCAGCAGGACGGTATCTGGGGCCAACGTCCTGACTTTC. Its translation is CATSRTVSGANVLTF.

Ten or more counts support this clonotype. V usage is TRBV7-6 and J usage is TRBJ2-1; D is unresolved. CDR3 size: 15 residues. CDR1 and CDR2 (germline): SGHVS, FNYEAQ. Trimming pared 4 bases from V and 9 bases from J, leaving 19 bases between. CDR3 DNA sequence: TGTGCCAGCAGCTACTCCGGGTCCCACGGTGGTGAGCAGTTCTTC. This gives the protein CASSYSGSHGGEQFF.

This clonotype was observed at least ten times. This chain joins TRBV29-1 and TRBJ1-2; unclear D gene. Trimming pared 4 bases from V and 7 bases from J, leaving 10 bases between. The CDR3 consists of 11 residues. The V gene's germline CDR1 is SQVTM and CDR2 ANQGSEA. The chain's CDR3 is CSVGGSTGYTF. The CDR3 nucleotides read TGCAGCGTTGGAGGGTCGACTGGCTACACCTTC.

Ten or more counts support this clonotype. The chain has TRBV10-3 and TRBJ1-1, with TRBD1 identical over 7 bases. The V gene end was trimmed by 7 bases and the J gene end by 5 bases; junction bases not matched to a gene: 4. The CDR3 totals 12 residues. Germline V gene sequence: CDR1 ENHRY, CDR2 SYGVKD. The CDR3 loop reads CAIMGQKTEAFF. The CDR3 region has the DNA TGTGCCATCATGGGACAGAAAACTGAAGCTTTCTTT.

This clonotype showed up many times. V and J are TRBV20-1 and TRBJ1-1; a possible D gene is TRBD1 (6 bases). The CDR3 consists of 12 residues. The ends were cut back, 5 bases at V and 3 bases at J, with 10 bases in the middle. Germline CDR1 DFQATT, CDR2 SNEGSKA (reference sequence). The CDR3: CSAAGQHTEAFF. CDR3 sequence (DNA): TGCAGTGCTGCCGGACAGCACACTGAAGCTTTCTTT.

This clonotype showed up many times. This chain joins TRBV7-2 and TRBJ1-5; D ambiguous. CDR1 and CDR2 from the germline V gene are SGHTA and FQGNSA. The CDR3 runs to 14 residues. V was clipped by 0 bases and J by 0 bases, with 3 bases between them. In DNA, the CDR3 is TGTGCCAGCAGCTTAGCAGATAGCAATCAGCCCCAGCATTTT. Its translation is CASSLADSNQPQHF. The full variable domain, in which reference TRBV7-2 and TRBJ1-5 provide the parts outside the CDR3, is GAGVSQSPSNKVTEKGKDVELRCDPISGHTALYWYRQSLGQGLEFLIYFQGNSAPDKSGLPSDRFSAERTGGSVSTLTIQRTQQEDSAVYLCASSLADSNQPQHFGDGTRLSIL.